A selection of T cell receptor beta chains follows, all from one sample in a study of blood T cell repertoires in COVID-19. Libraries were prepared by immunoSEQ multiplex PCR; TCRdb keeps only in-frame clonotypes and omits some of them. The data contain more than 250,000 clones, about 86% of them singletons. Material: peripheral blood. The receptors were sampled from a woman in her thirties who had recovered from COVID-19. CDR3s include the opening cysteine and the closing phenylalanine or tryptophan. Each record gives: V gene, D gene, J gene, clone size, CDR3 protein, CDR3 DNA. D genes are given only for firm matches. Clone size is given for some rows only: seen once, a few or many times, or a class if the clone is expanded.

V: TRBV7-9
D: TRBD1
J: TRBJ2-3
size: once
CDR3: CASSTPPGQPTDTQYF
DNA: TGTGCCAGCAGCACCCCCCCGGGACAGCCCACAGATACGCAGTATTTT

V: TRBV6-5
D: TRBD1
J: TRBJ1-6
size: -
CDR3: CASSRQGFNSPLHF
DNA: TGTGCCAGCAGTCGACAGGGTTTCAATTCACCCCTCCACTTT

V: TRBV11-1
D: -
J: TRBJ1-2
size: -
CDR3: CASSQDRSNYGYTF
DNA: TGTGCCAGCAGCCAGGACAGATCTAACTATGGCTACACCTTC

V: TRBV7-2
D: TRBD2
J: TRBJ2-1
size: -
CDR3: CASSPSGSGSYNEQFF
DNA: TGTGCCAGCAGCCCTAGCGGGAGTGGGAGCTACAATGAGCAGTTCTTC

V: TRBV5-1
D: -
J: TRBJ2-2
size: -
CDR3: CASSKLGQGNTGELFF
DNA: TGCGCCAGCTCGAAGTTGGGGCAGGGAAACACCGGGGAGCTGTTTTTT

V: TRBV5-1
D: TRBD1
J: TRBJ2-7
size: few
CDR3: CARTGTGINEQYF
DNA: TGCGCCAGGACCGGGACAGGGATAAACGAGCAGTACTTC

V: TRBV19
D: -
J: TRBJ2-1
size: -
CDR3: CASSIVLGSGEQFF
DNA: TGTGCCAGTAGTATAGTCTTGGGGAGTGGTGAGCAGTTCTTC

V: TRBV4-3
D: TRBD2
J: TRBJ2-1
size: -
CDR3: CASSQTSGGSYNEQFF
DNA: TGCGCCAGCAGCCAGACTAGCGGGGGATCCTACAATGAGCAGTTCTTC

V: TRBV24-1
D: -
J: TRBJ1-2
size: -
CDR3: CATSDQGNGYTF
DNA: TGTGCCACCAGTGATCAGGGGAATGGCTACACCTTC

V: TRBV7-2
D: -
J: TRBJ2-2
size: -
CDR3: CASSSGLSTGELFF
DNA: TGTGCCAGCAGCTCGGGACTCTCCACCGGGGAGCTGTTTTTT

V: TRBV7-3
D: TRBD1
J: TRBJ2-5
size: -
CDR3: CASSLFPSGTGETQYF
DNA: TGTGCCAGCAGCTTATTCCCTTCCGGGACAGGGGAGACCCAGTACTTC

V: TRBV19
D: -
J: TRBJ1-1
size: -
CDR3: CASSIGTPNTEAFF
DNA: TGTGCCAGTAGTATAGGGACACCGAACACTGAAGCTTTCTTT

V: TRBV11-2
D: TRBD2
J: TRBJ2-1
size: -
CDR3: CASLAGDAYNEQFF
DNA: TGTGCCAGCCTAGCGGGAGATGCCTACAATGAGCAGTTCTTC

V: TRBV19
D: TRBD1
J: TRBJ2-3
size: -
CDR3: CASSIKGQGISDTQYF
DNA: TGTGCCAGTAGTATAAAGGGACAGGGAATTTCTGATACGCAGTATTTT

V: TRBV19
D: TRBD1
J: TRBJ1-1
size: -
CDR3: CASSITGGRTEAFF
DNA: TGTGCCAGTAGTATAACAGGGGGCCGGACTGAAGCTTTCTTT

V: TRBV12-5
D: TRBD2
J: TRBJ2-3
size: -
CDR3: CASGLGITSADTQYF
DNA: TGTGCTAGTGGTTTGGGAATAACTAGCGCAGATACGCAGTATTTT

V: TRBV30
D: -
J: TRBJ2-7
size: few
CDR3: CAWSSRGGEQYF
DNA: TGTGCCTGGAGTTCCCGTGGCGGCGAGCAGTACTTC

V: TRBV5-5
D: TRBD1
J: TRBJ1-2
size: -
CDR3: CASSRDRNNYGYTF
DNA: TGTGCCAGCAGCCGGGACAGGAATAACTATGGCTACACCTTC

V: TRBV11-2
D: -
J: TRBJ1-1
size: -
CDR3: CASSFRTEAFF
DNA: TGTGCCAGCAGCTTTAGGACAGAAGCTTTCTTT

V: TRBV24-1
D: TRBD2
J: TRBJ2-1
size: -
CDR3: CATSAGTSGAYNEQFF
DNA: TGTGCCACCAGTGCCGGGACTAGCGGGGCATACAATGAGCAGTTCTTC

V: TRBV6-6
D: -
J: TRBJ2-1
size: -
CDR3: CASSPTTEQFF
DNA: TGTGCCAGCAGTCCGACTACGGAGCAGTTCTTC

V: TRBV5-3
D: TRBD2
J: TRBJ2-3
size: -
CDR3: CARSARLAPFTDTQYF
DNA: TGTGCCAGAAGCGCACGACTAGCGCCCTTCACAGATACGCAGTATTTT

V: TRBV13
D: -
J: TRBJ1-1
size: once
CDR3: CASSDGQRNTEAFF
DNA: TGTGCCAGCAGCGATGGACAGAGGAACACTGAAGCTTTCTTT

V: TRBV14
D: TRBD2
J: TRBJ2-1
size: -
CDR3: CASSSSSGRAGYNEQFF
DNA: TGTGCCAGCAGCTCTTCTAGCGGGAGGGCGGGGTACAATGAGCAGTTCTTC

V: TRBV21-1
D: -
J: TRBJ2-2
size: -
CDR3: CASSKGTSAHTGELFF
DNA: TGTGCCAGCAGCAAGGGGACTAGCGCGCACACCGGGGAGCTGTTTTTT

V: TRBV7-8
D: -
J: TRBJ1-5
size: few
CDR3: CASSLDRNQPQHF
DNA: TGTGCCAGCAGCTTAGACAGGAATCAGCCCCAGCATTTT

V: TRBV7-2
D: TRBD2
J: TRBJ2-1
size: -
CDR3: CASSSSSREGRGNEQFF
DNA: TGTGCCAGCAGCTCCTCGTCGAGGGAGGGCCGTGGGAATGAGCAGTTCTTC

V: TRBV19
D: TRBD1
J: TRBJ2-1
size: -
CDR3: CASSSGGETYNEQFF
DNA: TGTGCCAGTAGCTCAGGGGGAGAGACCTACAATGAGCAGTTCTTC

V: TRBV30
D: -
J: TRBJ2-7
size: -
CDR3: CAWSGTLGVYEQYF
DNA: TGTGCCTGGAGCGGGACACTGGGGGTTTACGAGCAGTACTTC

V: TRBV7-9
D: TRBD1
J: TRBJ2-5
size: -
CDR3: CASSLMTGSQETQYF
DNA: TGTGCCAGCAGCCTAATGACAGGGAGTCAAGAGACCCAGTACTTC

V: TRBV6-5
D: TRBD1
J: TRBJ1-5
size: -
CDR3: CASSMDRGRQPQHF
DNA: TGTGCCAGCAGCATGGACAGGGGACGTCAGCCCCAGCATTTT

V: TRBV7-2
D: -
J: TRBJ2-7
size: -
CDR3: CASRLGLSYEQYF
DNA: TGTGCCAGCAGATTGGGACTGTCCTACGAGCAGTACTTC

V: TRBV11-2
D: -
J: TRBJ2-7
size: -
CDR3: CASSLDWLTYEQYF
DNA: TGTGCCAGCAGCTTAGATTGGCTGACCTACGAGCAGTACTTC

V: TRBV25-1
D: -
J: TRBJ1-4
size: once
CDR3: CASSELGQGRGTREKLFF
DNA: TGTGCCAGCAGTGAATTAGGGCAGGGGAGGGGAACAAGGGAAAAACTGTTTTTT

V: TRBV5-1
D: TRBD1
J: TRBJ1-3
size: once
CDR3: CASTPGQGEFLTGNTIYF
DNA: TGCGCCAGCACCCCGGGACAGGGGGAATTTCTGACTGGAAACACCATATATTTT

V: TRBV19
D: TRBD2
J: TRBJ2-2
size: once
CDR3: CASSMGGAGELFF
DNA: TGTGCCAGTAGTATGGGAGGGGCCGGGGAGCTGTTTTTT

V: TRBV7-2
D: TRBD1
J: TRBJ2-4
size: -
CDR3: CASSSTGTVNKNIQYF
DNA: TGTGCCAGCAGCAGCACCGGGACAGTAAACAAAAACATTCAGTACTTC

V: TRBV10-3
D: TRBD1
J: TRBJ2-7
size: -
CDR3: CAIRTSSGQGISSYEQYF
DNA: TGTGCCATCAGAACTTCCTCCGGACAGGGAATATCCTCCTACGAGCAGTACTTC

V: TRBV9
D: -
J: TRBJ2-3
size: -
CDR3: CASSADRYTDTQYF
DNA: TGTGCCAGCAGCGCTGACAGGTACACAGATACGCAGTATTTT